These T cell receptor beta chains were read from a single sample in a study of blood T cell repertoires in COVID-19. The table came from immunoSEQ multiplex PCR; TCRdb's copy has only in-frame clones and leaves some out. This sample yields roughly 230,000 clones, of which 87% are seen a single time; 7.2% belongs to the top ten. Sequencing used PBMCs or T cells enriched from blood (not recorded which). The receptors derive from a man younger than 45 in a cohort exposed to, infected with or recovered from COVID-19 (not recorded which). Both conserved end residues are part of each CDR3. A D gene is named only where the DNA matches it firmly. The size entry is marked missing in some rows and otherwise reads once, few, many or a size class.

D,size,V,J,DNA,CDR3
.,once,TRBV27,TRBJ2-7,TGTGCCAGCAGCCTCCGGGGGGCGGCAACCTACGAGCAGTACTTC,CASSLRGAATYEQYF
.,.,TRBV28,TRBJ1-3,TGTGCCAGCAGTTTTGGGGGGGCCCACTCTGGAAACACCATATATTTT,CASSFGGAHSGNTIYF
TRBD2,few,TRBV9,TRBJ2-2,TGTGCCAGCAGCTCTGCGGGGGGTACGAACACCGGGGAGCTGTTTTTT,CASSSAGGTNTGELFF
TRBD2,once,TRBV24-1,TRBJ2-1,TGTGCCACCAGTGATTTGGGGGAAGCGGGGGGTTACAATGAGCAGTTCTTC,CATSDLGEAGGYNEQFF
.,.,TRBV7-9,TRBJ2-7,TGTGCCAGCGTGACAGACTCCTACGAGCAGTACTTC,CASVTDSYEQYF
.,.,TRBV6-2/TRBV6-3,TRBJ2-7,TGTGCCAGCAGTTTGGGCGGGGCAGCCCCCTACGAGCAGTACTTC,CASSLGGAAPYEQYF
TRBD1,.,TRBV4-3,TRBJ1-2,TGCGCCAGCAGCCAAGCCAGGGACAGTCCCCCCTACACCTTC,CASSQARDSPPYTF
.,.,TRBV5-1,TRBJ2-3,TGCGCCAGCAGCGCAGGGGAAGGCACAGATACGCAGTATTTT,CASSAGEGTDTQYF
.,.,TRBV9,TRBJ1-3,TGTGCCAGCAGCGCCACAGAGCAGTCTGGAAACACCATATATTTT,CASSATEQSGNTIYF
TRBD2,.,TRBV28,TRBJ2-7,TGTGCCAGCGCCCGGACTAGCGTCTCCTACGAGCAGTACTTC,CASARTSVSYEQYF
TRBD2,.,TRBV7-3,TRBJ2-1,TGTGCCAGCAGCTCAGACGGAAGATATAGCGGGCCATCCTACAATGAGCAGTTCTTC,CASSSDGRYSGPSYNEQFF
.,.,TRBV28,TRBJ1-4,TGTGCCAGTGGAGCGGGGGCGTGGAATGAAAAACTGTTTTTT,CASGAGAWNEKLFF
TRBD2,once,TRBV18,TRBJ2-7,TGTGCCAGCTCACCGGGGCTAGCGGGAGGTTACGAGCAGTACTTC,CASSPGLAGGYEQYF
.,once,TRBV10-3,TRBJ1-1,TGTGCCATCAGTATTACAGGAACACCGGTCTACACTGAAGCTTTCTTT,CAISITGTPVYTEAFF
.,once,TRBV7-9,TRBJ2-5,TGTGCCAGCAGCTTTTCTGCAGGGAAAGAGACCCAGTACTTC,CASSFSAGKETQYF
.,.,TRBV27,TRBJ2-7,TGTGCCAGCAGCCAAGCGCCAGTTTGGGAGCAGTACTTC,CASSQAPVWEQYF
.,.,TRBV28,TRBJ2-7,TGTGCCAGCAGTTTAGTAGGTTGGGGAGAAGGTTCCTACGAGCAGTACTTC,CASSLVGWGEGSYEQYF
TRBD1,.,TRBV2,TRBJ2-1,TGTGCCAGCGTAGGACAGGGGGCGAGTGAGCAGTTCTTC,CASVGQGASEQFF
TRBD1,.,TRBV12-3/TRBV12-4,TRBJ1-5,TGTGCCAGCAGCGACAGGGGCAACCAGCCCCAGCATTTT,CASSDRGNQPQHF
.,.,TRBV29-1,TRBJ1-5,TGCAGCGTTGCAGGGAATCCAAAGGAGCCCCAGCATTTT,CSVAGNPKEPQHF
TRBD1,.,TRBV19,TRBJ2-7,TGTGCCAGTAGTATAGATGGGACAGGGCCCTACGAGCAGTACTTC,CASSIDGTGPYEQYF
.,.,TRBV6-5,TRBJ2-6,TGTGCCAGCAGTTACTACAGGGTTTCTGGGGCCAACGTCCTGACTTTC,CASSYYRVSGANVLTF
.,.,TRBV15,TRBJ1-5,TGTGCCACCAGCAGAGATCACGGGGATCAGCCCCAGCATTTT,CATSRDHGDQPQHF
TRBD2,.,TRBV2,TRBJ2-5,TGTGCCAGCAGCACCAGTCGGACTAGCGGGGTCGGGAGGGAGACCCAGTACTTC,CASSTSRTSGVGRETQYF
TRBD1,.,TRBV27,TRBJ2-1,TGTGCCAGCAGTCCGGGAAACAGGGGGCTCTACAATGAGCAGTTCTTC,CASSPGNRGLYNEQFF
TRBD2,once,TRBV19,TRBJ2-3,TGTGCCAGTAGTATCGGGACTAGCGGCACAGATACGCAGTATTTT,CASSIGTSGTDTQYF
TRBD2,once,TRBV7-6,TRBJ2-1,TGTGCCAGCAGCTTAGTGGTACTAGCGGGAGGATCCTCCTACAATGAGCAGTTCTTC,CASSLVVLAGGSSYNEQFF
TRBD2,.,TRBV27,TRBJ2-1,TGTGCCAGCAGGCCGGGACTAGCGGGAGGTAGGGGCCACAATGAGCAGTTCTTC,CASRPGLAGGRGHNEQFF
TRBD2,few,TRBV5-4,TRBJ2-2,TGTGCCAGCCCCAGGAGGGAGGCGCGGGGGACCGGGGAGCTGTTTTTT,CASPRREARGTGELFF
.,.,TRBV21-1,TRBJ2-1,TGTGCCAGCAGCAAACTCGTCCTCCAGTTCGCGGGAGCTGAGCAGTTCTTC,CASSKLVLQFAGAEQFF
.,.,TRBV7-9,TRBJ1-4,TGTGCCAGCAGCCATTGGACACCAACTAATGAAAAACTGTTTTTT,CASSHWTPTNEKLFF
TRBD1,.,TRBV7-2,TRBJ2-7,TGTGCCAGCAGCTTGTCCCCGGGACAGGTCTCCTACGAGCAGTACTTC,CASSLSPGQVSYEQYF
.,.,TRBV6-5,TRBJ2-3,TGTGCCAGCAGTTACAGTGGGGGGGATACGCAGTATTTT,CASSYSGGDTQYF
.,.,TRBV29-1,TRBJ2-5,TGCAGCGTTGAGCAGGGTACGGAGACCCAGTACTTC,CSVEQGTETQYF
.,once,TRBV27,TRBJ2-1,TGTGCCAGCAGTTTATCGGGTGGAGGGCAGAACTACAATGAGCAGTTCTTC,CASSLSGGGQNYNEQFF
TRBD1,.,TRBV2,TRBJ2-5,TGTGCCAGCAGTGACAACAGGGGGCCAGAGACCCAGTACTTC,CASSDNRGPETQYF
.,.,TRBV6-5,TRBJ1-1,TGTGCCAGCGGGGGACATATGAACACTGAAGCTTTCTTT,CASGGHMNTEAFF
.,.,TRBV7-6,TRBJ2-7,TGTGCCAGCAGCTTCCGGGACACGGGCTGGGAGCAGTACTTC,CASSFRDTGWEQYF
.,.,TRBV9,TRBJ1-1,TGTGCCAGCAGCGTAGTGGGCAGCCTGAACACTGAAGCTTTCTTT,CASSVVGSLNTEAFF
TRBD2,.,TRBV19,TRBJ2-1,TGTGCCACTAAACGGCGGGAGTTAGGAGATGAGCAGTTCTTC,CATKRRELGDEQFF
.,.,TRBV5-6,TRBJ2-6,TGTGCCAGCAGCTTCGGAATCCAGGGTGCTGGGGCCAACGTCCTGACTTTC,CASSFGIQGAGANVLTF
.,.,TRBV4-1,TRBJ2-3,TGCGCCAGCAGCCAGGATAAAGGGGAGGGCACAGATACGCAGTATTTT,CASSQDKGEGTDTQYF
TRBD2,once,TRBV27,TRBJ2-1,TGTGCCAGCAAAAAAGGACTAGCGGATGCGAATGAGCAGTTCTTC,CASKKGLADANEQFF
.,.,TRBV4-3,TRBJ1-2,TGCGCCAGCAGCCAAGACGGACAGCTTGATTGGGGCTATGGCTACACCTTC,CASSQDGQLDWGYGYTF
.,.,TRBV3-1/TRBV3-2,TRBJ2-4,TGTGCCAGCAGCCAAGATCGGGGAGGACTAGCCAAAAACATTCAGTACTTC,CASSQDRGGLAKNIQYF
.,.,TRBV5-5,TRBJ1-1,TGTGCCAGCACCCATACCCCGGGGTATGAAGCTTTCTTT,CASTHTPGYEAFF
TRBD1,.,TRBV24-1,TRBJ2-1,TGTGCCACCAGTGATCCCGGACAGGGGGTCTACAATGAGCAGTTCTTC,CATSDPGQGVYNEQFF
TRBD1,.,TRBV20-1,TRBJ1-2,TGCAGTCACAGGGGGGATGGCTACACCTTC,CSHRGDGYTF
.,.,TRBV6-4,TRBJ1-5,TGTGCCAGCAGTGACTCGAGTGGGGGGAATCAGCCCCAGCATTTT,CASSDSSGGNQPQHF
.,.,TRBV27,TRBJ1-1,TGTGCCAGCAGTTCACCCATGGGGGGGAACACTGAAGCTTTCTTT,CASSSPMGGNTEAFF
.,.,TRBV27,TRBJ1-3,TGTGCCAGCAGTTTCGGGGGATCAGCTGGAAACACCATATATTTT,CASSFGGSAGNTIYF
TRBD1,.,TRBV6-1,TRBJ2-7,TGTGCCAGCAGTGAAACAGGGGTCTACGAGCAGTACTTC,CASSETGVYEQYF
TRBD2,.,TRBV7-9,TRBJ2-5,TGTGCCAGCAGTCTCAAGTGGGCTAGCGGGAGGGAAGAGACCCAGTACTTC,CASSLKWASGREETQYF
.,.,TRBV19,TRBJ2-5,TGTGCCAGTAGTATCGGGGTCAAAGAGACCCAGTACTTC,CASSIGVKETQYF
TRBD2,.,TRBV19,TRBJ2-3,TGTGCCAGTACCCCTGACGGGAGGCTTACAGATACGCAGTATTTT,CASTPDGRLTDTQYF
.,.,TRBV6-1,TRBJ1-6,TGTGCCAGCAGTGAGTCCGGGAGGGCTAATTCACCCCTCCACTTT,CASSESGRANSPLHF
TRBD2,.,TRBV2,TRBJ2-1,TGTGCCAGCAGGACTAGCGGGCCTTACAATGAGCAGTTCTTC,CASRTSGPYNEQFF
TRBD2,.,TRBV7-3,TRBJ2-3,TGTGCCAGCAGCTACCGGGGACTAGCGGGAGGGTCAACGGCAGCAGATACGCAGTATTTT,CASSYRGLAGGSTAADTQYF
.,.,TRBV28,TRBJ1-1,TGTGCCAGCAGTCTCCTTCAAACCTCGCACGTGAGCACTGAAGCTTTCTTT,CASSLLQTSHVSTEAFF